This passage covers 10 T cell receptor beta chains from one sample sequenced in a study of response to subunit inactivated influenza vaccine. TCRdb re-analysed the RT-PCR reads in MiXCR, keeping a single row per CDR3 protein. This repertoire shows 500,000 to 600,000 distinct CDR3 sequences, 10% to 12% found once; its top ten account for 9.5% to 12%. These records were also assigned to another study, of T cells expressing NK-cell markers. That paper adds: TCR beta cDNA was generated via 5'RACE template switching incorporating UMIs.

Sample: PBMCs from blood, taken on the day of vaccination. All receptors derive from a man over 45 who received an inactivated influenza vaccine.

The chain carries TRBV6-1 and TRBJ1-2, with D possibly being TRBD1 (5 bases). Trimming pared 6 bases from V and 3 bases from J, leaving 11 bases between. The CDR3 has 13 residues. CDR1 is MNHNS and CDR2 is SASEGT in the germline V gene. The CDR3 loop reads CASRTGTYYGYTF. In DNA form, the CDR3 reads TGTGCCAGCAGGACGGGGACTTACTATGGCTACACCTTC.

This clonotype was observed a few times. The chain uses TRBV6-5 and TRBJ1-5, with no clear D. The CDR3 sequence is 13 residues long. The V end lost 4 bases, the J end lost 5 bases, and 9 bases lay between the germline ends. Germline CDR1 reads MNHEY; CDR2 reads SVGAGI. CDR3 DNA sequence: TGTGCCAGCAGTTCTGCGCAGGATCAGCCCCAGCATTTT. Encoded protein: CASSSAQDQPQHF.

In its sample, this clonotype was seen a few times. The gene calls are TRBV9 and TRBJ2-1; 15 bases are shared with TRBD2. V lost 0 bases and J lost 8; bases outside the gene matches: 3. CDR3 length: 16 residues. Germline V lookup: CDR1 SGDLS, CDR2 YYNGEE. CDR3 sequence: CASSVAGTSGRYEQFF. Written as DNA, the CDR3 is TGTGCCAGCAGCGTAGCTGGGACTAGCGGGAGGTATGAGCAGTTCTTC.

This clonotype was counted only a few times. This chain joins TRBV9 and TRBJ1-3; 12 nucleotides align to TRBD1. The CDR3 extends over 17 amino acids. Germline loops: CDR1 SGDLS, CDR2 YYNGEE. V dropped 4 bases and J dropped 3; count of bases not matched to a gene: 8. Written as DNA, the CDR3 is TGTGCCAGCAGCTCTAGAGGGACAGGGGGCTTTGGAAACACCATATATTTT. This sequence encodes CASSSRGTGGFGNTIYF.

This clonotype was seen repeatedly, ten times or more. This chain connects TRBV5-6 to TRBJ2-7; D gene uncertain. The CDR3 totals 12 residues. V dropped 2 bases and J dropped 3 bases, with 6 bases sitting between them. Germline-derived CDR1 and CDR2 are SGHDT and YYEEEE. The CDR3 sequence: CASSLINYEQYF. The CDR3 nucleotides read TGTGCCAGCAGCTTAATTAACTACGAGCAGTACTTC.

This clonotype has only a few counts. This chain links TRBV11-1 with TRBJ2-2, with TRBD1 matching over 11 bases. Trimming at V came to 4 bases and at J to 4 bases, leaving 11 bases not matched to a gene. The CDR3 is 18 residues long. The germline V gene has CDR1 SGHAT and CDR2 FQDESV (reference sequence). The CDR3 nucleotides read TGTGCCAGCAGCTCACAACCTGGGACAGGGGGTCTCACCGGGGAGCTGTTTTTT. This gives the protein CASSSQPGTGGLTGELFF.

This clonotype came up a few times. The gene calls are TRBV12-3 or TRBV12-4 and TRBJ2-1; D is undetermined. CDR3 length: 12 residues. Trimming left V 2 bases short and J 7 bases short, with 6 bases between. CDR3 sequence reads: CASSLRVNEQFF. DNA of the CDR3: TGTGCCAGCAGTTTAAGGGTTAATGAGCAGTTCTTC.

The genes are TRBV11-2 and TRBJ2-5, with TRBD1 matching over 7 bases. Germline V gene lookup returns CDR1 SGHAT and CDR2 FQNNGV. J gave up 4 bases and V 6 bases, and 8 bases lay outside the gene matches. There are 14 residues in the CDR3. The CDR3 DNA follows: TGTGCCAGCAGTCCACAGGGGTTTCTAGAGACCCAGTACTTC. Translation: CASSPQGFLETQYF. The full variable domain, completed using reference TRBV11-2 and TRBJ2-5, is EAGVAQSPRYKIIEKRQSVAFWCNPISGHATLYWYQQILGQGPKLLIQFQNNGVVDDSQLPKDRFSAERLKGVDSTLKIQPAKLEDSAVYLCASSPQGFLETQYFGPGTRLLVL.

The chain links TRBV27 to TRBJ1-4, with D maybe TRBD1 (5 bases). Germline-derived CDR1 and CDR2 are MNHEY and SMNVEV (reference sequence). V shed 0 bases and J shed 0 bases, with 8 bases lying between them. The CDR3 has 16 amino acids. This CDR3 reads CASSLSRTPTNEKLFF. The CDR3 region has the DNA TGTGCCAGCAGTTTATCTAGGACACCAACTAATGAAAAACTGTTTTTT.

This clonotype was detected a few times. The chain joins TRBV10-3 to TRBJ2-5; D is uncertain. V was trimmed by 7 bases and J by 3 bases, leaving 12 bases between them. CDR1 is ENHRY and CDR2 is SYGVKD in the germline V gene. The CDR3 extends over 13 amino acids. CDR3: CAIKAASKETQYF. DNA for the CDR3: TGTGCCATCAAAGCCGCCAGTAAAGAGACCCAGTACTTC.